Listed here is a single T cell receptor beta chain. This clonotype was recorded a few times. Its antigen has not been determined. Within one base of it there is no much larger clone, and no base qualities were kept. Relative to germline, V is missing 3 bases and J is missing 3 bases, with 9 bases of the junction outside any gene match. The CDR3, cysteine through phenylalanine, is 16 amino acids long. Only CDR3 DNA is held: 48 bases, read in frame from base 1. For CDR1 and CDR2, the germline V gene lists SGHDN and FVKESK. Ophthalmopathy patients had moderately to severely active disease, Clinical Activity Score of at least 3, NOSPECS grade of at least 4, and duration under 3 months. Any patient with an uncontrolled infection, another autoimmune disease, pregnancy or lactation was excluded. Diagnoses were based on clinical symptoms, serum thyroxine and TRAb, thyroid ultrasound and orbital computed tomography. PBMCs were separated from roughly 10 ml of fresh peripheral blood using Ficoll-Paque density gradient centrifugation. Trizol reagent was used to extract total RNA, and RNA quality was then checked on an Agilent 2100 Bioanalyzer.

The data are from a study of T cells in Graves' hyperthyroidism and ophthalmopathy (dated by TCRdb to between 2018 and 2021). As for the study more broadly: Peripheral blood was collected at initial diagnosis, before any treatment. To identify TCR V-J signatures that set the groups apart, the researchers used a discovery cohort of 100 patients, made up of 40 to 45 with Graves' ophthalmopathy and 55 to 65 with stable Graves' hyperthyroidism. Prospective prediction of ophthalmopathy was tested in an independent validation cohort of 18 hyperthyroidism patients and some 17 patients who later progressed to ophthalmopathy. The 100 discovery patients were divided at random into training and test sets in a 7:3 ratio. The study also compared thyroid tissue and blood T-cell repertoires from more than five Graves' hyperthyroidism patients. Once sampling was done, hyperthyroidism patients were given methimazole at a starting dose of 30 mg daily, whereas ophthalmopathy patients were given high-dose intravenous methylprednisolone. The paper describes TCR Vbeta CDR3 sequencing of 135 peripheral blood samples, made up of fewer than 50 ophthalmopathy patients, 70 to 75 hyperthyroidism patients and about 17 progressor patients.

The TCR beta CDR3 regions were amplified from the RNA transcripts. A first-round RT-PCR of the TCR CDR3 used the HTBI primer set with the Qiagen OneStep RT-PCR kit. Libraries were constructed in a second round of multiplex PCR, after which size selection and purification were carried out. Libraries were sequenced paired-end with 100 bp reads on an Illumina HiSeq2000. Regarding the original processing steps: Raw data were processed with SOAPnuke, discarding reads with adapters, uncalled bases, mean Phred below 15, or no exact constant-primer or identifier match. COPE v1.2.5 was used to merge high-quality paired reads, and clonotypes were defined as unique nucleotide sequences. MiTCR v1.1 was used to align the clonotypes against IMGT TRBV, TRBD and TRBJ reference segments. The analysis was restricted to V-J combinations with a frequency above 0.0001, which together covered roughly 99% of the repertoires. A TCS score was defined as the ratio of F50 (clonal expansion) to E x V (chaos), with BLOSUM62-based TCRdist applied between CDR3 peptides within each V-J. Welch's t-statistics and random forest reduced fewer than 600 V-J features to 10 to 15, which were used in a naive Bayes classifier (R e1071). The raw public data were reprocessed by TCRdb itself: fastp quality trimming at Q25, MiXCR clonotype calling, in-frame beta chains only. Rows merge per CDR3 protein into single entries with the most common DNA and genes. These V and J calls are TCRdb output, not the study's own analysis. For this sample there are about 290,000 distinct CDR3 sequences; approximately 18% appear just once. The ten top clones hold approximately 35% of the sample.

Results and caveats for the whole study, not just this receptor: In validation, the model predicted progression to ophthalmopathy with approximately 69% sensitivity and around 72% specificity, a median of 6.5 months before onset. Most expanded thyroid clonotypes (frequency above 0.001) were also found in blood, which suggests that blood repertoires may mirror thyroid immune responses. No statistical method was used to fix the sample size in advance, and group allocation was not hidden from the investigators. In cross-validation, a model built on a 13 V-J signature told ophthalmopathy apart from stable hyperthyroidism with approximately 91% sensitivity and roughly 81% specificity, and in testing the same model reached 80%/75%.

Rearrangement joined TRBV14 to TRBJ2-3; TRBD2 lines up with 7 middle nucleotides. Sequencing was done on a sample of blood. The clonotype originates from a middle-aged man with Graves' ophthalmopathy. The bases are TGTGCCAGCAGCCACCGGACTAGAACCCAAACAGATACGCAGTATTTT. Its coded protein is CASSHRTRTQTDTQYF. The entire variable domain, with the stretches around the CDR3 drawn from the reference TRBV14 and TRBJ2-3 proteins, is EAGVTQFPSHSVIEKGQTVTLRCDPISGHDNLYWYRRVMGKEIKFLLHFVKESKQDESGMPNNRFLAERTGGTYSTLKVQPAELEDSGVYFCASSHRTRTQTDTQYFGPGTRLTVL.